The 8 T cell receptor beta chains reported below all come from one sample, sequenced in a study of CD8+ T cells in alopecia areata. Treatment reported: oral pan-JAK inhibitor, 5-10 mg twice daily. In each case, RNA was isolated and then reverse transcribed into cDNA as the sequencing template. TCRdb keeps only in-frame clones here, not all; method: immunoSEQ multiplex PCR. Of fewer than 110,000 clones in the sample, 60% are singletons; the top ten hold 16%. The sample in question was CD8+ T cells sorted from blood, obtained at approximately week 56, from a patient treated with tofacitinib. These receptors all come from a human donor with alopecia areata.

In this sample, this clone turned up a few times. V and J are TRBV7-9 and TRBJ2-1; the D gene is possibly TRBD1 (7 bases). The CDR3 contains 16 residues. Germline CDR1 reads SEHNR; CDR2 reads FQNEAQ (reference sequence). V lost 3 bases and J 9 bases, leaving 21 bases between the germline ends. CDR3 sequence reads: CASSFPQGGGMIEQFF. CDR3 sequence (DNA): TGTGCCAGCAGCTTTCCCCAGGGGGGTGGTATGATTGAGCAGTTCTTC.

This clone has more than one count but fewer than ten. The gene calls are TRBV30 and TRBJ2-2; D is unclear. Germline lookup yields CDR1 GTSNPN and CDR2 SVGIG (reference sequence). The CDR3 consists of 12 residues. The CDR3 reads CASFANTGELFF. CDR3 coding DNA: TGTGCTTCGTTCGCGAACACCGGGGAGCTGTTTTTT.

The chain recombines TRBV27 with TRBJ1-1, with D unclear. There are 12 residues in the CDR3. V was pared by 8 bases and J by 4 bases, with 11 bases between. Germline V gives CDR1 MNHEY, CDR2 SMNVEV (reference sequence). CDR3 residues: CASFQSGTEAFF. The DNA for the CDR3 is TGTGCCAGCTTTCAGAGTGGCACTGAAGCTTTCTTT.

The chain recombines TRBV6-5 with TRBJ2-4; TRBD1 might be the D (6 bases). Germline V CDR1 and CDR2: MNHEY, SVGAGI. Trimming pared 4 bases from V and 5 bases from J, leaving 9 bases between. The CDR3 has 13 residues. This chain's CDR3 is CASSSGVENIQYF. In DNA form, the CDR3 reads TGTGCCAGCAGTTCAGGGGTGGAAAACATTCAGTACTTC.

V usage is TRBV9 and J usage is TRBJ2-1; D is undetermined. V was trimmed by 4 bases and J by 10 bases, leaving 9 bases between them. This CDR3 has 11 amino acids. Looked up from germline, CDR1 is SGDLS and CDR2 is YYNGEE. The CDR3 is CASSSAWEQFF. In nucleotides, the CDR3 is TGTGCCAGCAGCTCCGCGTGGGAGCAGTTCTTC. The variable domain in full, completed from reference TRBV9 and TRBJ2-1, reads DSGVTQTPKHLITATGQRVTLRCSPRSGDLSVYWYQQSLDQGLQFLIQYYNGEERAKGNILERFSAQQFPDLHSELNLSSLELGDSALYFCASSSAWEQFFGPGTRLTVL.

This chain links TRBV5-1 with TRBJ1-6; D not certain. V was clipped by 2 bases and J by 4 bases, with 10 bases between them. This CDR3 is built from 15 residues. Per germline, CDR1 SGHRS and CDR2 YFSETQ. CDR3 nucleotide sequence: TGCGCCAGCAGCTTACGGTACCTATATAATTCACCCCTCCACTTT. Translated: CASSLRYLYNSPLHF.

The V call is TRBV5-1, the J call TRBJ2-1; D gene uncertain. V shed 2 bases and J shed 4 bases, with 13 bases lying between them. The CDR3 length is 15 residues. Germline loops: CDR1 SGHRS, CDR2 YFSETQ. The DNA for the CDR3 is TGCGCCAGCAGCTTAGAGCAATCCCTTTACAATGAGCAGTTCTTC. Its translation: CASSLEQSLYNEQFF.

This clone occurred once. The chain is built from TRBV7-6 and TRBJ2-2, with 12 bases fitting TRBD1. Germline V lookup: CDR1 SGHVS, CDR2 FNYEAQ. Germline trimming cut 2 bases from V and 6 bases from J; bases unmatched to any gene: 4. This CDR3 spans 16 amino acids. The CDR3 loop is CASSLLGQGAAGELFF. Written as DNA, the CDR3 is TGTGCCAGCAGCTTATTGGGACAGGGGGCGGCCGGGGAGCTGTTTTTT.